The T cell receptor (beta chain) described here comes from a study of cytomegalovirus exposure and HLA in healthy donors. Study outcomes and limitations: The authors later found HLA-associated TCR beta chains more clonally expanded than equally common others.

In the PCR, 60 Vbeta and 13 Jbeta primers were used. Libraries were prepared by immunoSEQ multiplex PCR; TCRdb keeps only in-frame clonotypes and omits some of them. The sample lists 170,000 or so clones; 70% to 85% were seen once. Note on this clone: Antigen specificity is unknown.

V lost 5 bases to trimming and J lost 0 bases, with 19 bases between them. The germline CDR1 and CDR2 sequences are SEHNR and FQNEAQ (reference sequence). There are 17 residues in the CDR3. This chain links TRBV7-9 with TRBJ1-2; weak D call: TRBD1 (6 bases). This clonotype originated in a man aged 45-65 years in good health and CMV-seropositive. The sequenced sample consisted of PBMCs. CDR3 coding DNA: TGTGCCAGCAGCCCAATCGGGGGGGGCCTAGCTAACTATGGCTACACCTTC. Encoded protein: CASSPIGGGLANYGYTF.